This T cell receptor (beta chain) was sequenced in a study of cytomegalovirus exposure and HLA in healthy donors. Study outcomes and limitations: Specificity of a few CMV-associated chains for CMV antigens was verified in vitro. Presence/absence analyses took donor sequencing depth as roughly uniform.

Germline CDR1 and CDR2: MGHRA and YSYEKL. CDR3 size: 15 residues. The J segment lost 6 bases and the V segment lost 4 bases, leaving 10 bases of the junction unmatched. Primers included in the PCR were 60 Vbeta and 13 Jbeta primers. Only in-frame clones appear in the TCRdb table, and some are missing; sequencing was by immunoSEQ multiplex PCR. The data show 120,000 to 150,000 clones, more than 70% seen once. This clone was observed a single time. Its antigen is still unknown. Sequences were obtained from PBMCs. The clonotype originates from a male donor in good health and CMV-seropositive. The chain has TRBV4-1 and TRBJ2-7; 9 bases fit TRBD1. For the CDR3, the DNA is TGCGCCAGCAGCCGGTCGACAGGGGGTAACGCCGAGCAGTACTTC. Translation: CASSRSTGGNAEQYF.